This T cell receptor beta chain emerged from a study of blood T cell repertoires in COVID-19. V was pared by 5 bases and J by 5 bases, with 12 bases between. CDR3 length: 13 amino acids. Germline CDR1 is LNHDA and CDR2 is SQIVND (reference sequence). Measured with immunoSEQ multiplex PCR; TCRdb has only the in-frame clones, and not every one. Of 110,000 to 150,000 clones detected, approximately 79% appear once; the ten largest clones hold roughly 3.4%. The receptor was isolated from a man aged 55 to 70 with acute or convalescent COVID-19. The chain combines TRBV19 with TRBJ2-5; perhaps TRBD1 as D (6 bases). Sequenced sample: peripheral blood. CDR3: CASSDRLAETQYF. For the CDR3, the DNA is TGTGCCAGTAGTGACAGGTTAGCGGAGACCCAGTACTTC.